A single sample is the source of the 27 T cell receptor beta chains below, sequenced in a study of CD8+ T cells in alopecia areata. Treatment described: oral pan-JAK inhibitor, 5-10 mg twice daily. Following extraction, RNA underwent reverse transcription to cDNA, which served as the sequencing template. The data were produced by immunoSEQ multiplex PCR, yet TCRdb's version contains in-frame clones alone and is incomplete. The sample yields 200,000 to 250,000 clones, around 65% seen once. The sample consisted of CD4+ T cells sorted from blood, taken at week 4, from a patient treated with tofacitinib. The receptors were gathered from a human donor with alopecia areata.

This clone was found once. CDR3 sequence reads: CAWSSTRTPDSTDTQYF. DNA for the CDR3: TGTGCCTGGAGTTCAACCCGGACCCCAGATAGCACAGATACGCAGTATTTT. The rearrangement uses TRBV30 and TRBJ2-3; D is undetermined. The V gene's germline CDR1 is GTSNPN and CDR2 SVGIG (reference sequence). CDR3 length: 17 residues. V lost 2 bases and J lost 0, with 18 bases in between.

The chain is built from TRBV2 and TRBJ2-3; D not certain. CDR1 is SNHLY, CDR2 FYNNEI, per germline. The CDR3 spans 16 residues. V lost 4 bases, J lost 2 bases, and 16 bases lay in between. CDR3 in DNA: TGTGCCAGCAGTGTTGACCGAAGCGCTACCACAGATACGCAGTATTTT. Translating gives CASSVDRSATTDTQYF.

This clone appeared a few times. The V and J genes are TRBV7-2 and TRBJ2-3; D may correspond to TRBD1 or TRBD2 (5 bases each). The germline V and J ends were trimmed by 5 bases and 5 bases, with 17 bases remaining between them. Per germline, CDR1 SGHTA and CDR2 FQGNSA. The CDR3 sequence is 15 residues long. CDR3 region: CASSLNHRGEDTQYF. The CDR3 nucleotides read TGTGCCAGCAGCCTTAACCACCGGGGCGAAGATACGCAGTATTTT.

J is TRBJ1-1 and V is TRBV30; tentative D call: TRBD1 (6 bases). Germline V gene sequence: CDR1 GTSNPN, CDR2 SVGIG (reference sequence). V lost 4 bases, J lost 4 bases, and 22 bases lay in between. The CDR3 consists of 16 residues. CDR3 protein: CAWTYPGHTEGTEAFF. Written as DNA, the CDR3 is TGTGCCTGGACTTACCCGGGACACACGGAGGGCACTGAAGCTTTCTTT.

The chain recombines TRBV6-5 with TRBJ1-5, with D unresolved. Germline V CDR1 and CDR2: MNHEY, SVGAGI. This CDR3 has 13 amino acids. V was trimmed by 0 bases and J by 7 bases, leaving 7 bases between them. CDR3 sequence reads: CASSYSSRQPQHF. The CDR3 coding sequence is TGTGCCAGCAGTTACTCGAGTAGGCAGCCCCAGCATTTT.

The rearrangement joins TRBV5-1 to TRBJ2-7; unclear D gene. Trimming left V 0 bases short and J 2 bases short, with 9 bases between. CDR3 length: 14 amino acids. Germline assignment: CDR1 SGHRS and CDR2 YFSETQ. Here the CDR3 reads CASSLGQTAYEQYF. CDR3 sequence (DNA): TGCGCCAGCAGCTTGGGGCAGACCGCCTACGAGCAGTACTTC.

The rearrangement links TRBV5-1 to TRBJ1-1; D is unclear. In germline, CDR1 is SGHRS, CDR2 YFSETQ. V gave up 2 bases and J gave up 0 bases, with 5 bases separating them. The CDR3 is 13 residues long. CDR3 protein: CASSFGLNTEAFF. The CDR3 region has the DNA TGCGCCAGCAGCTTCGGTTTGAACACTGAAGCTTTCTTT.

J is TRBJ2-7 and V is TRBV2; weak D call: TRBD1 (6 bases). Germline CDR1 reads SNHLY; CDR2 reads FYNNEI. V lost 9 bases, J lost 4 bases, and 28 bases lay in between. This CDR3 has 17 amino acids. The DNA for the CDR3 is TGTGCCAGTTCTTCAGCCCCCGACAGGCAATTTAGGTACGAGCAGTACTTC. As protein: CASSSAPDRQFRYEQYF.

DNA of the CDR3: TGCGCCAGCAGCCAAGAGATGGCTAGGAGGGAAGAGACCCAGTACTTC. Its translation: CASSQEMARREETQYF. The chain couples TRBV4-3 to TRBJ2-5, with D possibly TRBD2 on 6 matching bases. V was shortened by 0 bases and J by 3 bases, with 14 bases between the two germline ends. The CDR3 is 16 residues long. Germline V gene sequence: CDR1 LGHNA, CDR2 YSLEER.

The chain links TRBV7-9 to TRBJ2-7; 12 nucleotides align to TRBD1. The CDR3 is made up of 14 amino acids. V lost 3 bases and J lost 6; bases outside the gene matches: 3. CDR1 is SEHNR, CDR2 FQNEAQ, per germline (reference sequence). The CDR3 bases are TGTGCCAGCAGCTTGCGGGACAGGGGGCTCGAGCAGTACTTC. This gives the protein CASSLRDRGLEQYF.

In its sample, this clone was seen a few times. V usage is TRBV29-1 and J usage is TRBJ1-2; no clear D gene. The CDR3 is made up of 11 amino acids. Germline CDR1 reads SQVTM; CDR2 reads ANQGSEA. Deletions cut 3 bases from V and 6 bases from J, with 8 bases between. In DNA, the CDR3 is TGCAGCGTTGAGAAATACGATGGCTACACCTTC. Translating gives CSVEKYDGYTF.

This clone was recorded a few times. CDR3 sequence: CASSLRLIQETQYF. In DNA, the CDR3 is TGTGCCAGCAGCCTTCGACTGATCCAAGAGACCCAGTACTTC. The chain recombines TRBV14 with TRBJ2-5; no clear D gene. The CDR3 is made up of 14 amino acids. Per germline, CDR1 SGHDN and CDR2 FVKESK. The V end lost 4 bases, the J end lost 1 base, and 10 bases lay between the germline ends.

The table lists this clone with a count of one. The chain joins TRBV9 to TRBJ1-1; no definite D call. Per the germline V gene, CDR1 is SGDLS and CDR2 is YYNGEE. V lost 2 bases, J lost 1 base, and 6 bases lay in between. There are 13 residues in the CDR3. The CDR3 region is CASSVSANTEAFF. The CDR3 nucleotides read TGTGCCAGCAGCGTTTCAGCGAACACTGAAGCTTTCTTT.

The chain recombines TRBV29-1 with TRBJ2-2; D gene unclear. CDR3 size: 12 residues. CDR1 SQVTM and CDR2 ANQGSEA come from the germline V gene. Trimming shortened V by 4 bases and J by 5 bases, and 8 bases separated the two germline ends. In DNA, the CDR3 is TGCAGCGTTGGGCTTGATACCGGGGAGCTGTTTTTT. The encoded protein is CSVGLDTGELFF.

In its sample, this clone was seen once. The V call is TRBV2, the J call TRBJ1-4, with TRBD1 identical over 9 bases. The germline V gene has CDR1 SNHLY and CDR2 FYNNEI. Trimming removed 7 bases from V and 5 bases from J; junction bases left unmatched: 2. The CDR3 is 13 amino acids. CDR3 protein: CASITGGNEKLFF. CDR3 sequence (DNA): TGTGCCAGCATAACAGGGGGCAATGAAAAACTGTTTTTT.

In this sample, this clone turned up a few times. The rearrangement joins TRBV7-9 to TRBJ1-1, with D unresolved. The V gene's germline CDR1 is SEHNR and CDR2 FQNEAQ (reference sequence). This CDR3 contains 15 residues. Trimming stripped 1 base from V and 1 base from J, with 10 bases between. For the CDR3, the DNA is TGTGCCAGCAGCTTAGTCTTGGCGCGGAACACTGAAGCTTTCTTT. Amino acid sequence: CASSLVLARNTEAFF.

The J gene is TRBJ1-3, the V gene TRBV29-1, with D maybe TRBD1 (6 bases). The ends were cut back, 7 bases at V and 3 bases at J, with 13 bases in the middle. CDR1 and CDR2 (germline): SQVTM, ANQGSEA. The CDR3 is 13 amino acids. The CDR3, as DNA: TGCAGCGCCCCAGGACAGAATGGAAACACCATATATTTT. Translating gives CSAPGQNGNTIYF.

This clone was recorded a few times. This chain joins TRBV2 and TRBJ2-1; weak D call: TRBD1 (6 bases). The CDR3 loop spans 14 amino acids. Trimming left V 6 bases short and J 6 bases short, with 15 bases between. In germline, CDR1 is SNHLY, CDR2 FYNNEI. The chain's CDR3 is CASRRLTGGNEQFF. The DNA of the CDR3 is TGTGCCAGCAGGAGATTGACAGGTGGCAATGAGCAGTTCTTC.

This clone has a handful of counts. This rearrangement joins TRBV10-3 to TRBJ1-5, with D uncertain. V lost 0 bases to trimming and J lost 6 bases, with 15 bases between them. There are 16 residues in the CDR3. CDR1 ENHRY and CDR2 SYGVKD come from the germline V gene. The CDR3 DNA sequence: TGTGCCATCAGTGAGTCGGGAGTGGGGTTTAGTCAGCCCCAGCATTTT. This gives the protein CAISESGVGFSQPQHF.

There are a few counts of this clone. Other nucleotide sequences from this sample produce the same CDR3. This chain links TRBV29-1 with TRBJ1-1, with TRBD1 matching over 8 bases. The CDR3 is 13 amino acids. Germline V gives CDR1 SQVTM, CDR2 ANQGSEA. The trim removed 3 bases at V and 2 bases at J, leaving 2 bases unmatched. This CDR3 reads CSVDGQGNTEAFF. CDR3 DNA sequence: TGCAGCGTTGACGGACAGGGTAACACTGAAGCTTTCTTT.

This chain links TRBV5-1 with TRBJ2-5, with 10 nucleotides matching TRBD2. Trimming took 7 bases from V and 1 from J; bases not matched to a gene: 7. The CDR3 covers 15 residues. CDR1 is SGHRS, CDR2 YFSETQ, per germline. The CDR3 spells CASASSGGSQETQYF. CDR3 coding DNA: TGCGCCAGCGCTAGTAGCGGGGGGTCCCAAGAGACCCAGTACTTC.

The chain uses TRBV10-3 and TRBJ1-1; D remains unclear. The CDR3 sequence is 17 residues long. V dropped 0 bases and J dropped 0 bases, with 14 bases sitting between them. The germline gives CDR1 ENHRY, CDR2 SYGVKD. The CDR3 bases are TGTGCCATCAGTGAGTCTCGGCCAGGAGAACTGAACACTGAAGCTTTCTTT. Protein product: CAISESRPGELNTEAFF.

DNA of the CDR3: TGCGCCAGCGATCCGGCGGGGGGCGCAAAGACCCAGTACTTC. Protein: CASDPAGGAKTQYF. This rearrangement joins TRBV4-1 to TRBJ2-5; 8 positions agree with TRBD2. CDR3 length: 14 residues. V gave up 8 bases and J gave up 6 bases; unmatched junction bases: 11. The germline gives CDR1 MGHRA, CDR2 YSYEKL.

This clone was seen a single time. CDR3 residues: CASSSLGTVLNTEAFF. In DNA, the CDR3 is TGTGCCAGCAGCTCTCTCGGGACAGTGTTGAACACTGAAGCTTTCTTT. The chain carries TRBV7-9 and TRBJ1-1; 7 bases are a match to TRBD1. Germline V gene sequence: CDR1 SEHNR, CDR2 FQNEAQ (reference sequence). Losses at the gene ends were 4 bases for V and 0 bases for J; bases not matched to a gene: 8. This CDR3 region has 16 residues.

The genes are TRBV29-1 and TRBJ2-7, with 10 bases identical to TRBD1. The germline CDR1 and CDR2 sequences are SQVTM and ANQGSEA. The junction had 4 bases not matched to a gene; V was cut back by 7 bases and J by 4 bases. The CDR3 contains 12 residues. CDR3 loop: CSGRDRGYEQYF. The CDR3 DNA sequence: TGCAGCGGCCGGGACAGGGGTTACGAGCAGTACTTC.

The chain combines TRBV5-6 with TRBJ2-5; TRBD2 matches at 9 bases. There are 16 residues in the CDR3. Germline assignment: CDR1 SGHDT and CDR2 YYEEEE. The V gene end was trimmed by 4 bases and the J gene end by 5 bases; junction bases not matched to a gene: 12. This CDR3 is CASSTGLSGGPETQYF. The CDR3 bases are TGTGCCAGCAGCACGGGGCTAAGCGGGGGGCCGGAGACCCAGTACTTC.

Worth noting for this clone: The same CDR3 can be traced to other DNA sequences in this sample. The chain links TRBV2 to TRBJ1-5; no firm D call. The ends were cut back, 2 bases at V and 3 bases at J, with 2 bases in the middle. Germline V gene lookup returns CDR1 SNHLY and CDR2 FYNNEI. The CDR3 sequence is 12 residues long. The CDR3 is CASSEPNQPQHF. CDR3 DNA: TGTGCCAGCAGTGAACCCAATCAGCCCCAGCATTTT.